This T cell receptor (beta chain) was found in a study of cytomegalovirus exposure and HLA in healthy donors. The CDR3 has 14 amino acids. V dropped 1 base and J dropped 7 bases, with 10 bases sitting between them. CDR1 is SEHNR and CDR2 is FQNEAQ in the germline V gene (reference sequence). PCR employed 60 Vbeta and 13 Jbeta primers. Clones were sequenced by immunoSEQ multiplex PCR, and TCRdb holds only the in-frame ones, with some missing. Among around 120,000 clones, roughly 86% were seen once, and the ten largest hold more than 1.5%. V usage is TRBV7-9 and J usage is TRBJ2-2, with D hard to call. The TCR sequence derives from a man younger than 30 in good health and CMV-seronegative. Sequenced: PBMCs. CDR3 sequence reads: CASSLGLTVGELFF. In DNA, the CDR3 is TGTGCCAGCAGCTTAGGTCTAACGGTCGGGGAGCTGTTTTTT.